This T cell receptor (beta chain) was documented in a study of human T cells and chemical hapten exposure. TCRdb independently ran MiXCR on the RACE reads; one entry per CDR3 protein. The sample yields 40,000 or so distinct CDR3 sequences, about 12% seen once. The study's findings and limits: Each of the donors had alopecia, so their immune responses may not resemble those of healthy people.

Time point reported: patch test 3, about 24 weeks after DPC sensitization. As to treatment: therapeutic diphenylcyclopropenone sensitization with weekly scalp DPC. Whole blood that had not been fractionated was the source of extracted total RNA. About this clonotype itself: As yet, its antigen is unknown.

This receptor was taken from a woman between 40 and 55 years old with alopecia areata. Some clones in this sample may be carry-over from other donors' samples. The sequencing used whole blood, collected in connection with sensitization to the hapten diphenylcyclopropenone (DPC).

The CDR3 coding sequence is TGTGCCAGCAGTGTAGGGCACTTCTCAGATACGCAGTATTTT. Translated: CASSVGHFSDTQYF. The V gene is TRBV6-1, the J gene TRBJ2-3; no definite D call. Trimming took 4 bases from V and 4 from J, leaving 12 bases between them. The CDR3 sequence is 14 residues long. In germline, CDR1 is MNHNS, CDR2 SASEGT.